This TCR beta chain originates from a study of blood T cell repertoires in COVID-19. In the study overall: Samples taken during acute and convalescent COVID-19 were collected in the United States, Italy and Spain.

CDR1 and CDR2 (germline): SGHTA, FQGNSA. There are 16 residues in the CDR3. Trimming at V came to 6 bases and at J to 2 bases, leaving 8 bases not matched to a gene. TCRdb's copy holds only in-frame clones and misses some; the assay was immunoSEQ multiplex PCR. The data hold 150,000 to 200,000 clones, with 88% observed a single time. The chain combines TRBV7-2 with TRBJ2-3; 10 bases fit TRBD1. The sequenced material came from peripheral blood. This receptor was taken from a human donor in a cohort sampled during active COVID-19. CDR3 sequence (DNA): TGTGCCAGCAGTCGAACGGGACAGGGGTACACAGATACGCAGTATTTT. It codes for CASSRTGQGYTDTQYF.